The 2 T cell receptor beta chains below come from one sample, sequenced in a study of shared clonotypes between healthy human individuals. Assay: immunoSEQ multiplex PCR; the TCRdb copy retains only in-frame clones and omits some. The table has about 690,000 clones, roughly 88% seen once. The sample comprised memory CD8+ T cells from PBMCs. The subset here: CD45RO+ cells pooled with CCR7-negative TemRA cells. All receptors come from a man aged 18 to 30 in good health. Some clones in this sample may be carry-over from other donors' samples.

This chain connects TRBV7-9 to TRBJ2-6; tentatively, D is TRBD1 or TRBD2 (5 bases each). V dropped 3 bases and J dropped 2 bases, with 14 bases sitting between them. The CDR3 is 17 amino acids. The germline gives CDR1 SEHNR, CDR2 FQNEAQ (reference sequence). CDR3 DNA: TGTGCCAGCAGCTTTCCGGGGCCAGGCACTGGGGCCAACGTCCTGACTTTC. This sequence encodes CASSFPGPGTGANVLTF. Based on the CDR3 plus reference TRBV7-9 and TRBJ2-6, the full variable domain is DTGVSQNPRHKITKRGQNVTFRCDPISEHNRLYWYRQTLGQGPEFLTYFQNEAQLEKSRLLSDRFSAERPKGSFSTLEIQRTEQGDSAMYLCASSFPGPGTGANVLTFGAGSRLTVL.

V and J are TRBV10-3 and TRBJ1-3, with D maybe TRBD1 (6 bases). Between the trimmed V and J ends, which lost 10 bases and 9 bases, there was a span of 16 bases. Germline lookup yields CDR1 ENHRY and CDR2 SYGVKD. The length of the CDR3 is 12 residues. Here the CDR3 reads CATRDTDSTIYF. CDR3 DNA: TGTGCCACCCGGGACACCGATAGCACCATATATTTT.